The 8 T cell receptor beta chains in this list originate from one sample, sequenced in a study of vaccination and CD4 T cells after COVID-19 (dated by TCRdb to between 2021 and 2023). The antigens for these receptors are not known. Libraries were made using PCR. The reads were generated on an Illumina iSeq 100. DNA from cultured CD4+ T cells was subjected to TCR sequencing with the Oncomine TCR Beta short-read assay at the Johns Hopkins FTIC core. Starting from the raw public reads, TCRdb applied fastp trimming at Q25, assembled clones with MiXCR and retained in-frame beta chains. Each record represents a unique CDR3 protein, reported with the most common genes and DNA among its rows. This sample is represented by 6,500 to 10,000 distinct CDR3 sequences; approximately 61% of them were singletons. The ten biggest clones cover approximately 17% of the sample. The sample's treatment or condition label, in plain terms: approximately nine-day PBMC culture with coronavirus spike peptide pools or control peptides (ViraFEST assay).

This specimen was cultured CD4+ T cells from blood, taken after SARS-CoV-2 vaccination. The receptor source for this set is a human donor with COVID-19.

This clonotype has just one count. V and J are TRBV6-4 and TRBJ2-5, with D possibly matching TRBD1 (7 bases). Trimming removed 8 bases from V and 1 base from J, with 20 bases in between. The CDR3 sequence is 16 residues long. Germline CDR1 is MRHNA and CDR2 is SNTAGT. In DNA form, the CDR3 reads TGTGCCAGCCCAGCAGGGGGGTGGGGACCCCAAGAGACCCAGTACTTC. This gives the protein CASPAGGWGPQETQYF.

The chain's CDR3 is CASSDFGGPNTEAFF. CDR3 nucleotide sequence: TGTGCCAGCAGCGATTTTGGGGGCCCGAACACTGAAGCTTTCTTT. The V and J genes are TRBV7-2 and TRBJ1-1; TRBD1 might be the D (6 bases). V dropped 5 bases and J dropped 1 base, with 14 bases sitting between them. This CDR3 has 15 residues. Germline V CDR1 and CDR2: SGHTA, FQGNSA.

The chain combines TRBV7-3 with TRBJ1-2, with a possible D match to TRBD1 (5 bases). In germline, CDR1 is SGHTA, CDR2 FQGTGA. This CDR3 has 14 amino acids. The V end was cut by 5 bases, the J end by 2 bases, with 12 bases between. CDR3 in amino acids: CASSTGAGNYGYTF. CDR3 in DNA: TGTGCCAGCAGCACCGGGGCTGGGAACTATGGCTACACCTTC.

The chain joins TRBV27 to TRBJ2-1; 11 bases are a match to TRBD2. The CDR3 contains 15 residues. V lost 2 bases, J lost 6 bases, and 3 bases stayed unmatched. The germline V gene has CDR1 MNHEY and CDR2 SMNVEV (reference sequence). The CDR3 is CASSLTSGGGNEQFF. The CDR3 DNA reads as TGTGCCAGCAGTTTAACTAGCGGGGGTGGCAATGAGCAGTTCTTC.

The chain carries TRBV18 and TRBJ1-5, with D perhaps matching TRBD1 (5 bases). This CDR3 contains 14 residues. Germline V gives CDR1 KGHSH, CDR2 LQKENI. With 6 bases removed from V and 7 bases from J, the gap between germline ends came to 16 bases. The CDR3 protein is CASSGAMGGQPQHF. The DNA for the CDR3 is TGTGCCAGCTCCGGGGCTATGGGGGGGCAGCCCCAGCATTTT.

The chain uses TRBV7-9 and TRBJ1-1; D not resolved. CDR1 and CDR2 (germline): SEHNR, FQNEAQ (reference sequence). The CDR3 has 14 amino acids. V lost 5 bases and J lost 5, with 15 bases in between. The CDR3 nucleotides read TGTGCCAGCAGCCCACAACACACTGGGACTGAAGCTTTCTTT. Translated: CASSPQHTGTEAFF.

The count of this clonotype is one. This chain joins TRBV7-9 and TRBJ2-1; D is unclear. The germline V and J ends were trimmed by 3 bases and 10 bases, with 7 bases remaining between them. The CDR3 sequence is 11 residues long. The germline V gene encodes CDR1 SEHNR and CDR2 FQNEAQ (reference sequence). The DNA of the CDR3 is TGTGCCAGCAGCTTGTTCGGGGAGCAGTTCTTC. Amino acids: CASSLFGEQFF.

This clonotype occurred a few times. This sequence joins TRBV12-3 or TRBV12-4 and TRBJ1-3; the D gene is possibly TRBD1 (6 bases). The length of the CDR3 is 15 residues. Deletions cut 5 bases from V and 2 bases from J, with 13 bases between. The CDR3 DNA reads TGTGCCAGCAGTCCCCGAACAGGGCCTGGAAACACCATATATTTT. This sequence encodes CASSPRTGPGNTIYF.